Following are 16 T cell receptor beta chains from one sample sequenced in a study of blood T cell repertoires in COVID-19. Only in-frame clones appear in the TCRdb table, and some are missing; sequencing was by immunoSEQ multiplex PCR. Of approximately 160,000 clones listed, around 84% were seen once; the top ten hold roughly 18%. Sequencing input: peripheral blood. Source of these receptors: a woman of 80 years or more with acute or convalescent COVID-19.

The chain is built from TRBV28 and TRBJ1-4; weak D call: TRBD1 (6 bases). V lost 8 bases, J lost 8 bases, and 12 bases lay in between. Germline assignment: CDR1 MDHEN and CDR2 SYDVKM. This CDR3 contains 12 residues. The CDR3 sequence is CASLRRGEKLFF. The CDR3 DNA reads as TGTGCCAGCCTTCGCAGGGGCGAAAAACTGTTTTTT.

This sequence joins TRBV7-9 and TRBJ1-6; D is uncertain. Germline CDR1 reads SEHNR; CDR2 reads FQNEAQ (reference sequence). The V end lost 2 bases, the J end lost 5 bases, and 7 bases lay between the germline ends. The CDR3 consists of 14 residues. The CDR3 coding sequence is TGTGCCAGCAGCTTACCCCTCGATAATTCACCCCTCCACTTT. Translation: CASSLPLDNSPLHF.

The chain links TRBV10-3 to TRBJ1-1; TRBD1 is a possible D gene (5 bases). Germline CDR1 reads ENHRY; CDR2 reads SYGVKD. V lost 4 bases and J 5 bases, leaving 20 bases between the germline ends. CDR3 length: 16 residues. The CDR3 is CAISGSGLTMRTEAFF. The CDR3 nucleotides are TGTGCCATCAGTGGGTCGGGACTTACAATGAGAACTGAAGCTTTCTTT.

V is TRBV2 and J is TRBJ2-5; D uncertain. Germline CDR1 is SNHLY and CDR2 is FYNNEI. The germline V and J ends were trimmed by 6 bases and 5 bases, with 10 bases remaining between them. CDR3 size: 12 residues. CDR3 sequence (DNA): TGTGCCAGCAGCGAACCCTTGGAGACCCAGTACTTC. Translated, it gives CASSEPLETQYF.

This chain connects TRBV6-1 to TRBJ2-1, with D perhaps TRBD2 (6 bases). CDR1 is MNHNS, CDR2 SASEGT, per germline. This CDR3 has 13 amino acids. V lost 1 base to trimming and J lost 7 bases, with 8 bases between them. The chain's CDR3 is CASSEGDWNEQFF. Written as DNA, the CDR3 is TGTGCCAGCAGTGAAGGGGACTGGAATGAGCAGTTCTTC.

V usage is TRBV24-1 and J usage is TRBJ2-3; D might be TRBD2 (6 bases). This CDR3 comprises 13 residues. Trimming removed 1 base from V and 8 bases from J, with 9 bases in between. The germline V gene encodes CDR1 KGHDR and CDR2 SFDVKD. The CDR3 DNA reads TGTGCCACCAGTGATTTTGCGGGGACTACGCAGTATTTT. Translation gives CATSDFAGTTQYF.

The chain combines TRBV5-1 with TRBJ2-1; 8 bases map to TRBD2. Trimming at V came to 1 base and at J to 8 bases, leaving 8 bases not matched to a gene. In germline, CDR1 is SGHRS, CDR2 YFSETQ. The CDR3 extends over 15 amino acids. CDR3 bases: TGCGCCAGCAGCTTGATTTCACGAGCGGGAGATGAGCAGTTCTTC. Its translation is CASSLISRAGDEQFF.

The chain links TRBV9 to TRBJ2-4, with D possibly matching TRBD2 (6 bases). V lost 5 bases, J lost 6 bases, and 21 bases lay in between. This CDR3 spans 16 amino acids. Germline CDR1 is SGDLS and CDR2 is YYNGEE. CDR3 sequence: CASSRGSTNRGNIQYF. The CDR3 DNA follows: TGTGCCAGCAGTCGGGGGAGCACCAATCGCGGAAACATTCAGTACTTC.

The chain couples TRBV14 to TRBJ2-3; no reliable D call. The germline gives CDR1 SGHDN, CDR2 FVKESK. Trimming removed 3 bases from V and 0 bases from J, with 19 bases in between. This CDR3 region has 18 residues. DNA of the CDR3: TGTGCCAGCAGCCACACCATAACTTCCTTGTCTAGCACAGATACGCAGTATTTT. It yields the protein CASSHTITSLSSTDTQYF.

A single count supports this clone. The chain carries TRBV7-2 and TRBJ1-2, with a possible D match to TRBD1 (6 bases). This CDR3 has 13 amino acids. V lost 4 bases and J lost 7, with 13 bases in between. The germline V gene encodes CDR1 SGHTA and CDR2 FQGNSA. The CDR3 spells CASSSTGLLGYTF. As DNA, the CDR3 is TGTGCCAGCAGCTCCACAGGGCTCCTTGGCTACACCTTC.

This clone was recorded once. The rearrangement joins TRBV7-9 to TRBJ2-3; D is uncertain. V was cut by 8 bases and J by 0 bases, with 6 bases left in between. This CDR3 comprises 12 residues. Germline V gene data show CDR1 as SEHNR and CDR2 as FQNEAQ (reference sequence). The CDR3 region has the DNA TGTGCCAGCCCATTGAGCACAGATACGCAGTATTTT. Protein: CASPLSTDTQYF.

In DNA, the CDR3 is TGTGCCAGTTTATTCGGGGGCGAGCAGTACTTC. This gives the protein CASLFGGEQYF. This chain connects TRBV19 to TRBJ2-7, with D possibly matching TRBD2 (6 bases). Trimming left V 8 bases short and J 6 bases short, with 11 bases between. The CDR3 is 11 amino acids. Germline V gene lookup returns CDR1 LNHDA and CDR2 SQIVND (reference sequence). Filled out from reference TRBV19 and TRBJ2-7, the complete variable domain reads DGGITQSPKYLFRKEGQNVTLSCEQNLNHDAMYWYRQDPGQGLRLIYYSQIVNDFQKGDIAEGYSVSREKKESFPLTVTSAQKNPTAFYLCASLFGGEQYFGPGTRLTVT.

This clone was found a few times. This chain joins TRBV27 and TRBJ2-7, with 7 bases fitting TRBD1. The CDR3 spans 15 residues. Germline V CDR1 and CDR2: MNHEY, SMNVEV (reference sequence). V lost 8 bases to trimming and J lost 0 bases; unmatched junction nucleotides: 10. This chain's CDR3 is CASQSGSGGSYEQYF. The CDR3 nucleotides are TGTGCCAGCCAATCGGGCTCAGGGGGCTCCTACGAGCAGTACTTC.

CDR3 sequence reads: CASSSTTGASRRYF. CDR3 DNA: TGTGCCAGCAGCTCAACCACGGGAGCTAGCCGAAGGTACTTC. The chain joins TRBV5-4 to TRBJ2-7, with TRBD2 as a possible D gene (6 bases). This CDR3 comprises 14 residues. Germline V gene sequence: CDR1 SGHNT, CDR2 YYREEE (reference sequence). V lost 3 bases, J lost 12 bases, and 22 bases lay in between.

Written as DNA, the CDR3 is TGTGCCTGGAGTGTACCAGAGCGCAGGGGGCAGGATGGCTACACCTTC. This sequence encodes CAWSVPERRGQDGYTF. This chain joins TRBV30 and TRBJ1-2; TRBD1 agrees at 8 bases. The CDR3 totals 16 residues. Per the germline V gene, CDR1 is GTSNPN and CDR2 is SVGIG (reference sequence). The V gene end was trimmed by 0 bases and the J gene end by 6 bases; junction bases not matched to a gene: 12.

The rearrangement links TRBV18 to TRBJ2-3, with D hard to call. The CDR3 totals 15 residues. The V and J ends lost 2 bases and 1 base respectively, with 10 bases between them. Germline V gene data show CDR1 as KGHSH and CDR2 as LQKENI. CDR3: CASSPSPLGTDTQYF. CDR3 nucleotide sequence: TGTGCCAGCTCACCATCGCCATTAGGCACAGATACGCAGTATTTT. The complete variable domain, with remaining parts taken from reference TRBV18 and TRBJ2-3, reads NAGVMQNPRHLVRRRGQEARLRCSPMKGHSHVYWYRQLPEEGLKFMVYLQKENIIDESGMPKERFSAEFPKEGPSILRIQQVVRGDSAAYFCASSPSPLGTDTQYFGPGTRLTVL.